The 10 T cell receptor beta chains in this list originate from one sample, sequenced in a study of molecular identifiers for immune sequencing clone quantification. TCRdb independently ran MiXCR on the PCR reads; one entry per CDR3 protein. The table lists 250,000 to 400,000 distinct CDR3 sequences, about 21% of them singletons. The sequenced sample was naive CD8+ T cells from blood, with Jurkat cell RNA spiked in. The subset was: FACS-sorted CD8+CD4-CCR7+CD45RA+ naive T cells. The receptor set was obtained from a human donor in good health. Some libraries in this study had Jurkat cell RNA spiked in.

Comment on this clonotype: A much larger clone differs from this one at a single base, so this may be a read error. Since no conserved phenylalanine or tryptophan closes the CDR3, a read error is the likely cause. The chain uses TRBV29-1 and TRBJ2-7, with 8 nucleotides matching TRBD1. CDR1 is SQVTM, CDR2 ANQGSEA, per germline. With 7 bases clipped from V and 2 bases from J, the junction kept 7 bases outside the gene matches. There are 13 residues in the CDR3. CDR3 in DNA: TGCAGCGCTGGCGACAGGGGAACCTACGAGCAGTACCTC. Translation gives CSAGDRGTYEQYL.

In its sample, this clonotype was seen many times. The rearrangement uses TRBV5-6 and TRBJ2-7; D remains ambiguous. Germline CDR1 reads SGHDT; CDR2 reads YYEEEE. Between the trimmed V and J ends, which lost 5 bases and 4 bases, there was a span of 16 bases. The CDR3 contains 14 residues. The CDR3: CASSSSLLGYEQYF. DNA for the CDR3: TGTGCCAGCAGTTCCTCCCTCCTGGGGTACGAGCAGTACTTC.

This clonotype was counted only a few times. This may be a read error, as it is one base from a much larger clone. The V and J genes are TRBV20-1 and TRBJ1-4, with unresolved D. Trimming took off 0 bases at V and 3 bases at J, with 17 bases between the two ends. Germline V gives CDR1 DFQATT, CDR2 SNEGSKA (reference sequence). The CDR3 contains 17 residues. This chain's CDR3 is CSARDSGVGSPNEKLFF. For the CDR3, the DNA is TGCAGTGCTAGAGATTCAGGCGTAGGGTCGCCTAATGAAAAACTGTTTTTT.

V gene TRBV10-2 combines with J gene TRBJ2-2; D is uncertain. This CDR3 has 12 residues. Germline CDR1 and CDR2: WSHSY and SAAADI. V was pared by 5 bases and J by 8 bases, with 9 bases between. The CDR3 DNA reads TGCGCCAGCAGTTCCCTTTCTGGGGAGCTGTTTTTT. This translates into CASSSLSGELFF.

This clonotype was detected a few times. This chain connects TRBV20-1 to TRBJ2-5, with 7 bases lining up with TRBD1. With 7 bases clipped from V and 4 bases from J, the junction kept 9 bases outside the gene matches. The CDR3 contains 13 residues. Germline V gene data show CDR1 as DFQATT and CDR2 as SNEGSKA (reference sequence). The CDR3 region is CSGRRGFAETQYF. CDR3 DNA sequence: TGCAGTGGTCGCAGGGGGTTCGCAGAGACCCAGTACTTC.

Points on this clonotype: Given a much more abundant clone one base away, this may be a read error. The J gene is TRBJ1-5, the V gene TRBV5-6, with D possibly TRBD1 on 5 matching bases. The ends were cut back, 1 base at V and 6 bases at J, with 14 bases in the middle. The CDR3 has 15 amino acids. Germline CDR1 reads SGHDT; CDR2 reads YYEEEE. Here the CDR3 reads CASSLSPGDSQPQHF. Here the CDR3 DNA reads TGTGCCAGCAGCTTGTCTCCAGGCGACAGTCAGCCCCAGCATTTT.

This clonotype was counted ten times or more. This rearrangement joins TRBV28 to TRBJ2-3; D not certain. Germline CDR1 is MDHEN and CDR2 is SYDVKM. V was shortened by 3 bases and J by 0 bases, with 10 bases between the two germline ends. CDR3 size: 15 residues. In DNA form, the CDR3 reads TGTGCCAGCAGTTTTTCCAGGCGGAGCACAGATACGCAGTATTTT. It specifies CASSFSRRSTDTQYF.

There are many counts of this clonotype. The chain joins TRBV30 to TRBJ2-1; D uncertain. This CDR3 has 11 residues. Germline V gives CDR1 GTSNPN, CDR2 SVGIG (reference sequence). Between the trimmed V and J ends, which lost 2 bases and 8 bases, there was a span of 7 bases. CDR3 sequence: CAWSPVDEQFF. The CDR3 region has the DNA TGTGCCTGGAGTCCTGTCGATGAGCAGTTCTTC.

The chain joins TRBV13 to TRBJ2-5; 7 positions match TRBD1. Losses at the gene ends were 5 bases for V and 2 bases for J; bases not matched to a gene: 8. CDR1 is PRHDT and CDR2 is FYEKMQ in the germline V gene (reference sequence). The CDR3 is 15 residues long. CDR3 region: CASSKTGSRQETQYF. DNA of the CDR3: TGTGCCAGCAGCAAGACAGGGTCCCGGCAAGAGACCCAGTACTTC.

The table lists this clonotype with many counts. This sequence joins TRBV5-1 and TRBJ2-7, with no clear D. V was shortened by 0 bases and J by 3 bases, with 16 bases between the two germline ends. The CDR3 runs 16 residues. Germline CDR1 SGHRS, CDR2 YFSETQ. CDR3 region: CASSLAPETRFYEQYF. The CDR3 DNA follows: TGCGCCAGCAGCTTGGCCCCGGAAACGAGATTCTACGAGCAGTACTTC.